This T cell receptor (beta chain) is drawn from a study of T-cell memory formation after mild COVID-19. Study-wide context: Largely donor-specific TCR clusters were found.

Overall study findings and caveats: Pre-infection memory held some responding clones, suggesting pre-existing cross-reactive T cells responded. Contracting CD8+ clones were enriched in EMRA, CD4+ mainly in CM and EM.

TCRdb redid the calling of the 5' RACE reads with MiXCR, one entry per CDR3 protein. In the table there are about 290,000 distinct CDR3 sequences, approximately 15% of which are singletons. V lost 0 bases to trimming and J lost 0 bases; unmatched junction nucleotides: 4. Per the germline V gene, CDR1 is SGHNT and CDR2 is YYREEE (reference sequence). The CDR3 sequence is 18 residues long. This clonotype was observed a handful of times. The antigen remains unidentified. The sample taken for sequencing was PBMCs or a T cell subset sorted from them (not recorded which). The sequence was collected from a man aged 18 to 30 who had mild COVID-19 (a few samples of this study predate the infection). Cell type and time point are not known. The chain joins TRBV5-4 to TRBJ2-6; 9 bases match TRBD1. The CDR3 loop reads CASSLGQGGVSGANVLTF. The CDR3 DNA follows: TGTGCCAGCAGCTTGGGACAGGGGGGGGTCTCTGGGGCCAACGTCCTGACTTTC.